One sample yielded the 10 T cell receptor beta chains listed below, sequenced in a study of metastatic and nonmetastatic thyroid tumors. Thyroid surgery was performed in patients who had received no treatment beforehand. MiXCR reprocessed the PCR reads for TCRdb. The sample has around 18,000 clones, 34% seen once. Sequenced: tumor tissue. These receptors all come from a female donor with papillary thyroid cancer or a benign thyroid nodule (not recorded which). Some clones in this sample may be carry-over from other donors' samples.

Within the sample, this clone is medium-sized. CDR3: CASSLEGHQPQHF. The CDR3 region has the DNA TGCGCCAGCAGCTTGGAGGGGCATCAGCCCCAGCATTTT. The rearrangement uses TRBV5-1 and TRBJ1-5; D perhaps matches TRBD1 (5 bases). The CDR3 spans 13 residues. Germline values: CDR1 SGHRS, CDR2 YFSETQ. Trimming left V 0 bases short and J 5 bases short, with 6 bases between.

The V and J genes are TRBV10-1 and TRBJ2-3; TRBD2 matches 8 bases. Trimming removed 5 bases from V and 0 bases from J; junction bases left unmatched: 10. Germline lookup yields CDR1 WNHNN and CDR2 SYGVQD (reference sequence). The CDR3 is 17 residues long. This CDR3 reads CASSPLSGGPSTDTQYF. Written as DNA, the CDR3 is TGCGCCAGCAGTCCTCTAAGCGGGGGCCCTAGCACAGATACGCAGTATTTT.

The rearrangement uses TRBV6-7 and TRBJ1-5, with 7 positions matching TRBD1. TRBV6-7 is annotated as an ORF whose role is uncertain. This CDR3 region has 15 residues. The V segment lost 4 bases and the J segment 0 bases; nucleotides outside the gene matches: 3. Here the CDR3 reads CASSCDRASNQPQHF. CDR3 in DNA: TGTGCCAGCAGTTGCGACAGGGCTAGCAATCAGCCCCAGCATTTT.

The chain recombines TRBV28 with TRBJ2-7; 13 bases align to TRBD2. The CDR3 consists of 17 residues. Germline-derived CDR1 and CDR2 are MDHEN and SYDVKM. Germline trimming cut 4 bases from V and 2 bases from J; bases unmatched to any gene: 8. CDR3 region: CASSSRGTSGMAYEQYF. For the CDR3, the DNA is TGTGCCAGCAGTTCACGGGGGACTAGCGGGATGGCCTACGAGCAGTACTTC.

At least ten counts were recorded for this clone. This rearrangement joins TRBV7-9 to TRBJ1-1; D is unclear. The ends were cut back, 2 bases at V and 0 bases at J, with 7 bases in the middle. The CDR3 contains 14 residues. Germline loops: CDR1 SEHNR, CDR2 FQNEAQ (reference sequence). The CDR3 loop is CASSLTGMNTEAFF. Here the CDR3 DNA reads TGTGCCAGCAGCTTAACCGGTATGAACACTGAAGCTTTCTTT.

The CDR3 DNA is TGCAGTGCTAGAGAACAGGGTTTCGAGCAGTACTTC. This gives the protein CSAREQGFEQYF. V gene TRBV20-1 combines with J gene TRBJ2-7, with a tentative D call TRBD1 (6 bases). V shed 0 bases and J shed 6 bases, with 9 bases lying between them. Germline V gene lookup returns CDR1 DFQATT and CDR2 SNEGSKA (reference sequence). The CDR3 is made up of 12 amino acids.

This clone was detected many times. The chain carries TRBV6-1 and TRBJ2-7, with D perhaps being TRBD1 or TRBD2 (6 bases each). The CDR3 has 14 residues. Trimming pared 7 bases from V and 5 bases from J, leaving 18 bases between. CDR1 MNHNS and CDR2 SASEGT come from the germline V gene. DNA for the CDR3: TGTGCCAGCAACACAAGGGACGGGGGCGACGAGCAGTACTTC. It encodes CASNTRDGGDEQYF.

This sequence joins TRBV24-1 and TRBJ1-2; maybe TRBD1 (5 bases). Trimming removed 6 bases from V and 6 bases from J, with 16 bases in between. Germline loops: CDR1 KGHDR, CDR2 SFDVKD. The CDR3 has 14 amino acids. This CDR3 is CATSPRGAADGYTF. The CDR3, as DNA: TGTGCCACCAGTCCTAGGGGAGCGGCTGATGGCTACACCTTC.

To note about this clone: The junction departs from the called germline gene at one end, perhaps through a read error. The chain recombines TRBV6-1 with TRBJ2-1; 9 bases match TRBD2. The CDR3 loop spans 16 amino acids. Per germline, CDR1 MNHNS and CDR2 SASEGT. The CDR3 loop reads CASSDNSGSSYHEQIF. DNA of the CDR3: TGTGCCAGCAGCGATAATAGCGGGAGCTCCTACCATGAGCAGATCTTC.

This chain uses TRBV5-1 with TRBJ1-1; D remains unclear. The CDR3 has 17 residues. Germline loops: CDR1 SGHRS, CDR2 YFSETQ. Trimming left V 1 base short and J 1 base short, with 17 bases between. The CDR3 DNA is TGCGCCAGCAGCTTGCTTGGCCGCCCTACGGGGAACACTGAAGCTTTCTTT. It is translated as CASSLLGRPTGNTEAFF.